This TCR beta chain was observed in a study of blood T cell repertoires in COVID-19. Original analysis: Reference gene primer amplification gave nucleated cell count estimates. The table came from immunoSEQ multiplex PCR; TCRdb's copy has only in-frame clones and leaves some out. Clonal size and the V and J genes are those of that table, whereas D and trimming came from the DNA. The sample shows fewer than 250,000 clones, approximately 85% of them seen only once. The CDR3 is 18 amino acids. Germline CDR1 reads SGHTA; CDR2 reads FQGNSA. V lost 2 bases, J lost 1 base, and 20 bases lay in between. The age range of participants was about 18 to 89 years, with residence in about two dozen US areas. In assigning cohorts, the study relied on participant-reported clinical history.

The receptor comes from a woman aged 45-60 years with acute COVID-19. Sequenced material: PBMCs or T cells enriched from blood (not recorded which). The chain combines TRBV7-2 with TRBJ1-2, with D maybe TRBD1 (5 bases). CDR3 region: CASSLSPAFGGDNYGYTF. CDR3 nucleotide sequence: TGTGCCAGCAGCTTATCTCCGGCGTTTGGGGGGGATAACTATGGCTACACCTTC.